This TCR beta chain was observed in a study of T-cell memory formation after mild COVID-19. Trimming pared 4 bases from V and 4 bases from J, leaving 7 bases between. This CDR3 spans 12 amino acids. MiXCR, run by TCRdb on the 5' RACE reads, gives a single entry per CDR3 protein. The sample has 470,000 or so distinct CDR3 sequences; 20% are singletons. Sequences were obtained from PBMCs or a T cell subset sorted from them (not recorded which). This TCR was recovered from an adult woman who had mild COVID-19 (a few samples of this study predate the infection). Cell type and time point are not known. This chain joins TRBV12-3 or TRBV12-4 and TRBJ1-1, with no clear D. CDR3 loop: CASSWAATEAFF. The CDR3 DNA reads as TGTGCCAGCAGTTGGGCGGCCACTGAAGCTTTCTTT.